What follows describes a single T cell receptor beta chain. Its antigen is undetermined. The sample is drawn from a study of beta chain features in type 1 diabetes. As for the study in general: The study found patients and healthy donors alike in age, gender and cell yields.

Overall study findings and caveats: For Type 1 diabetes patients, all four CD4+ subsets carried TCRB CDR3s that were moderately but significantly shorter.

Of the isolated RNA, all was reverse transcribed, and so the sequenced material was expressed TCRB transcripts. Mean read depth for naive, central memory and regulatory T cell samples was approximately 3.57 million reads. The data were produced by immunoSEQ multiplex PCR, yet TCRdb's version contains in-frame clones alone and is incomplete. Of 400,000 or so clones detected, over 8.5% appear once; the ten largest clones hold approximately 0.6%. Specimen: central memory CD4+ T cells from blood. This TCR came from a young man with type 1 diabetes.

The CDR3 is CASSLLAGAGANVLTF. The CDR3 nucleotides are TGTGCCAGCTCACTTCTGGCAGGGGCTGGGGCCAACGTCCTGACTTTC. This sequence joins TRBV18 and TRBJ2-6; a weak D match, TRBD1 (6 bases). Trimming removed 4 bases at V and 2 bases at J, with 12 bases between. This CDR3 has 16 amino acids. Germline assignment: CDR1 KGHSH and CDR2 LQKENI.